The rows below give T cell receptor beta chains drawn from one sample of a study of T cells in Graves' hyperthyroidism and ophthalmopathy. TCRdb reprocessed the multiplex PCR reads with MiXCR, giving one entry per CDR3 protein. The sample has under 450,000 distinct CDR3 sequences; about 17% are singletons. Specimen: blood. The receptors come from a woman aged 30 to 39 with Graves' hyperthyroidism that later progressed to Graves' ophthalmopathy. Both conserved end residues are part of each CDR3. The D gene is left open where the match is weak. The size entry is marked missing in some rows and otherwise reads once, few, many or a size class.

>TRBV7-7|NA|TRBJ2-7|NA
CASSLGSGYEQYF
TGTGCTAGCAGCTTAGGGAGCGGATACGAGCAGTACTTC
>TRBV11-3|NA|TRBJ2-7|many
CASSLDGRDYEQYF
TGTGCCAGCAGCTTAGATGGCAGAGACTACGAGCAGTACTTC
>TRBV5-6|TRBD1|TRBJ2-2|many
CASSLSTGGFTGELFF
TGTGCCAGCAGCTTATCGACAGGGGGATTCACCGGGGAGCTGTTTTTT
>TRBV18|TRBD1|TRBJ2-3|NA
CASSPNPGTGATDTQYF
TGTGCCAGCTCACCGAATCCCGGGACAGGGGCCACAGATACGCAGTATTTT
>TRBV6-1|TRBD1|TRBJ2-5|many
CASRGTVKETQYF
TGTGCCAGCAGGGGGACAGTAAAAGAGACCCAGTACTTC
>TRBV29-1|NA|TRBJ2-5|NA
CSVEDGQSGLGAQYF
TGCAGCGTTGAAGATGGGCAGTCTGGACTCGGGGCCCAGTACTTC
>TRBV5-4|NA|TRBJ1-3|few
CASSSDRTRGNTIYF
TGTGCCAGCAGCTCCGACAGGACGCGAGGAAACACCATATATTTT
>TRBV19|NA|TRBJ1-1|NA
CASSIGLRNTEAFF
TGTGCCAGTAGTATAGGACTCAGGAACACTGAAGCTTTCTTT
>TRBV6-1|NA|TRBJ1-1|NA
CASSARNTEAFF
TGTGCCAGCAGTGCCCGCAACACTGAAGCTTTCTTT
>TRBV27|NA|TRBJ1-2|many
CASSLNGQGPYGYTF
TGTGCCAGCAGTTTGAACGGGCAGGGTCCCTATGGCTACACCTTC
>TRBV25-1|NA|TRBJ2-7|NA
CASSPIGGHEQYF
TGTGCCAGCAGCCCCATCGGGGGCCACGAGCAGTACTTC
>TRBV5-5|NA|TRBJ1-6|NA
CASSLVKANSYNSPLHF
TGTGCCAGCAGCTTGGTGAAGGCAAATTCCTATAATTCACCCCTCCACTTT
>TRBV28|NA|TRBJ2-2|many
CASSLRRENTGELFF
TGTGCCAGCAGTTTGAGGCGGGAGAACACCGGGGAGCTGTTTTTT
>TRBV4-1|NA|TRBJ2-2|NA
CASSHPSYTGELFF
TGCGCCAGCAGCCATCCGAGTTACACCGGGGAGCTGTTTTTT
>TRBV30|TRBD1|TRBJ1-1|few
CAWSFQGAGTEAFF
TGTGCCTGGAGTTTTCAGGGGGCCGGCACTGAAGCTTTCTTT
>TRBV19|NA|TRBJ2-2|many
CASEALGNTGELFF
TGTGCCAGTGAGGCCCTTGGTAACACCGGGGAGCTGTTTTTT
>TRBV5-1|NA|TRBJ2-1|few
CASSLGFEGGGFF
TGCGCCAGCAGCTTGGGTTTCGAGGGAGGAGGGTTCTTC
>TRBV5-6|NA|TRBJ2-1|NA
CASSPGPGTYNEQFF
TGTGCCAGCAGCCCGGGCCCGGGGACCTACAATGAGCAGTTCTTC
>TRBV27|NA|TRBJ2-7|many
CASSLFGEQYF
TGTGCCAGCAGTTTATTCGGCGAGCAGTACTTC
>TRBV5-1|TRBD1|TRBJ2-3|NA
CASSLGTGPGADTQYF
TGCGCCAGCAGCTTAGGGACAGGGCCTGGGGCGGATACGCAGTATTTT
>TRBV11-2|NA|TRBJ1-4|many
CASSLDLEEKLFF
TGTGCCAGCAGCTTAGATCTAGAAGAAAAACTGTTTTTT
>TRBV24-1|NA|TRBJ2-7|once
CATSDGRDSYEQYF
TGTGCCACCAGTGACGGCAGGGACTCCTACGAGCAGTACTTC
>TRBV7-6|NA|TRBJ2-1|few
CASRGPTNNEQFF
TGTGCCAGCAGAGGACCGACTAACAATGAGCAGTTCTTC
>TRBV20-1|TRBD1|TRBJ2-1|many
CSALHGQGFGEQFF
TGCAGTGCCTTACACGGACAGGGTTTTGGTGAGCAGTTCTTC
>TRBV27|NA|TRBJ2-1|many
CASSARRNEQFF
TGTGCCAGCAGCGCCCGACGCAATGAGCAGTTCTTC
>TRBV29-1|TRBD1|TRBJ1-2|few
CSAYFQGVRYTF
TGCAGCGCCTATTTCCAGGGGGTTAGGTACACCTTC
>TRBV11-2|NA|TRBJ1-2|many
CASSSRPGRVGYGYTF
TGTGCCAGCAGCTCGCGACCGGGAAGGGTCGGCTATGGCTACACCTTC
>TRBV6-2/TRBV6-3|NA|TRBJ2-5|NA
CASRPHSRRGRQTQYF
TGTGCCAGCAGGCCTCATTCGCGCAGGGGCCGTCAGACCCAGTACTTC
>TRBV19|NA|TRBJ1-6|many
CASRLRYGDSPLHF
TGTGCCAGTAGGCTCCGGTACGGGGATTCACCCCTCCACTTT
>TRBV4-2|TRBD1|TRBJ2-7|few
CASSQGGQGVGEQYF
TGTGCCAGCAGCCAAGGGGGACAGGGGGTCGGCGAGCAGTACTTC
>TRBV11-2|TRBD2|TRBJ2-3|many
CASSLGVAGGGASTDTQYF
TGTGCCAGCAGCTTAGGCGTTGCGGGCGGGGGGGCGAGCACAGATACGCAGTATTTT
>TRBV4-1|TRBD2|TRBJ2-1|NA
CASSHGLAASSYNEQFF
TGCGCCAGCAGCCACGGACTAGCGGCTAGCTCCTACAATGAGCAGTTCTTC
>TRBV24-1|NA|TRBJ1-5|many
CATSDGHINQPQHF
TGTGCCACCAGTGATGGACACATCAATCAGCCCCAGCATTTT
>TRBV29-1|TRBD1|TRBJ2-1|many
CSVRGLTTYNEQFF
TGCAGCGTTAGGGGGCTGACAACCTACAATGAGCAGTTCTTC
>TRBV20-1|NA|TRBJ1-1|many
CSARDPLFGENTEAFF
TGCAGTGCTAGAGATCCTCTCTTCGGGGAGAACACTGAAGCTTTCTTT
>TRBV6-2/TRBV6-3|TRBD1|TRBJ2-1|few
CASSRGQVYNEQFF
TGTGCCAGCAGCCGGGGACAGGTATACAATGAGCAGTTCTTC
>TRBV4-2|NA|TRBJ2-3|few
CASSLPGTRTDTQYF
TGTGCCAGCAGCCTACCAGGGACCCGCACAGATACGCAGTATTTT
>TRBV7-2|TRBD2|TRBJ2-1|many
CASSLGAGGDEQFF
TGTGCCAGCAGCTTAGGGGCGGGAGGGGATGAGCAGTTCTTC
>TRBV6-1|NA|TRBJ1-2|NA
CASSEADMNYGYTF
TGTGCCAGCAGTGAAGCCGACATGAACTATGGCTACACCTTC
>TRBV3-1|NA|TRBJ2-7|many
CASSPIPGRTDSSYEQYF
TGTGCCAGCAGCCCCATTCCGGGACGGACGGATAGCTCCTACGAGCAGTACTTC
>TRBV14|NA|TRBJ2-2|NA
CASSQDPGGPNTGELFF
TGTGCCAGCAGCCAAGATCCCGGCGGACCGAACACCGGGGAGCTGTTTTTT
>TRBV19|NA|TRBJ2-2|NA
CASTGTQYTGELFF
TGTGCCAGCACCGGGACACAATACACCGGGGAGCTGTTTTTT
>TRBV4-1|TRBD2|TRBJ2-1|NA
CASSQGLTSGGEYNEQFF
TGCGCCAGCAGCCAAGGGCTGACTAGCGGGGGGGAATACAATGAGCAGTTCTTC
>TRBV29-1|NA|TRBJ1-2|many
CSVEDYRPDRDFYGYTF
TGCAGCGTTGAAGATTATCGGCCGGATCGAGATTTCTATGGCTACACCTTC
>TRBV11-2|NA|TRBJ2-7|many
CASSLVRSSIEQYF
TGTGCCAGCAGCTTAGTTAGGTCCAGCATCGAGCAGTACTTC
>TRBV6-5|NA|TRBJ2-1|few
CASSYIADNEQFF
TGTGCCAGCAGTTACATTGCAGACAATGAGCAGTTCTTC
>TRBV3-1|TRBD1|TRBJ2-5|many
CASSDRDRGLETQYF
TGTGCCAGCAGCGACCGGGACAGGGGGCTGGAGACCCAGTACTTC
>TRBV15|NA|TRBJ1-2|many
CATSPKNGGAYGYTF
TGTGCCACCAGTCCGAAGAATGGAGGGGCCTATGGCTACACCTTC
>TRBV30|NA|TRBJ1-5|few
CAWKTFPQHF
TGTGCCTGGAAGACATTCCCCCAGCATTTT
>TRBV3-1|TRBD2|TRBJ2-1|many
CASSPQLTQLAGGPNEQFF
TGTGCCAGCAGCCCCCAGTTAACCCAGCTAGCGGGAGGGCCAAATGAGCAGTTCTTC
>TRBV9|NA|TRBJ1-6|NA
CASSVEALHYNSPLHF
TGTGCCAGCAGCGTAGAAGCCTTACACTATAATTCACCCCTCCACTTT
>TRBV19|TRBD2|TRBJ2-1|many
CASGEGLAGGQGQFF
TGTGCCAGTGGGGAGGGACTAGCGGGGGGGCAGGGGCAGTTCTTC
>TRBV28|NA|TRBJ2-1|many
CASRYGGVRYEQFF
TGTGCCAGCAGATATGGTGGCGTACGATATGAGCAGTTCTTC
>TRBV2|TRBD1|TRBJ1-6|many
CASRTGQGLNSPLHF
TGTGCCAGCAGAACCGGACAGGGTTTAAATTCACCCCTCCACTTT
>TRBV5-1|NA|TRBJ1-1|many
CASSLRGRNTEAFF
TGCGCCAGCAGCTTGAGGGGTAGGAACACTGAAGCTTTCTTT
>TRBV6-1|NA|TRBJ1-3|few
CASSEVSDGYSGNTIYF
TGTGCCAGCAGTGAAGTATCGGACGGGTACTCTGGAAACACCATATATTTT
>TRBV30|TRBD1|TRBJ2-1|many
CAWNLVGQGVDNEQFF
TGTGCCTGGAATTTGGTGGGACAGGGAGTCGACAATGAGCAGTTCTTC
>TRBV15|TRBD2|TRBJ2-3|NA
CATSGGGGSRTQYF
TGTGCCACCTCAGGCGGGGGGGGGTCAAGAACGCAGTATTTT
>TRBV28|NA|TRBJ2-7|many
CASSLARFEASYEQYF
TGTGCCAGCAGTTTAGCCCGGTTCGAGGCCTCCTACGAGCAGTACTTC
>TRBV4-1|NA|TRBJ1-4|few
CASSQEPAGNEKLFF
TGCGCCAGCAGCCAAGAGCCAGCAGGAAATGAAAAACTGTTTTTT